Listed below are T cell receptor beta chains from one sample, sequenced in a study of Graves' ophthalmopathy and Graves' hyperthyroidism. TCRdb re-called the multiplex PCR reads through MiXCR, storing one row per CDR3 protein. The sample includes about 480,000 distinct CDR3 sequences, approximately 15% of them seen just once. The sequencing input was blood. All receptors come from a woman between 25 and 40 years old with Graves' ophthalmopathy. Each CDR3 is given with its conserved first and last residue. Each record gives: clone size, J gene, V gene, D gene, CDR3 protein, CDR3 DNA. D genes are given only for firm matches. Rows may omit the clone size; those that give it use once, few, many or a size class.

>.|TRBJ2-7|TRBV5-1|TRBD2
CASSLRSASGRAYEQYF
TGCGCCAGCAGCTTGAGGTCGGCTAGCGGGAGGGCTTACGAGCAGTACTTC
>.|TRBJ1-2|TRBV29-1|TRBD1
CSVENPKFHRGYGYTF
TGCAGCGTTGAGAATCCTAAATTTCACAGGGGCTATGGCTACACCTTC
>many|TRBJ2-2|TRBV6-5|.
CASSYSMDKNTGELFF
TGTGCCAGCAGTTACTCGATGGACAAAAACACCGGGGAGCTGTTTTTT
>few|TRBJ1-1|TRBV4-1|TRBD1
CASSQISPQTGLMNTEAFF
TGCGCCAGCAGCCAAATTTCCCCCCAGACAGGGCTTATGAACACTGAAGCTTTCTTT
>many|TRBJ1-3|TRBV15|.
CATSRQAGSGNTIYF
TGTGCCACCAGCAGACAGGCGGGCTCTGGAAACACCATATATTTT
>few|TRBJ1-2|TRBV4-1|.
CASSQEAGVYGYTF
TGCGCCAGCAGCCAAGAGGCGGGAGTCTATGGCTACACCTTC
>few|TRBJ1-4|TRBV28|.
CASSFAEKLFF
TGTGCCAGCAGTTTCGCTGAAAAACTGTTTTTT
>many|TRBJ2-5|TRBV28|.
CASSLSRGEGKKTQYF
TGTGCCAGCAGTTTATCTCGTGGGGAAGGGAAGAAGACCCAGTACTTC
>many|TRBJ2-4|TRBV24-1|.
CATSPGQEGIQYF
TGTGCCACCAGCCCTGGGCAGGAGGGGATTCAGTACTTC
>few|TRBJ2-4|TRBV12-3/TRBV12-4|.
CASSFGVVKNIKYF
TGTGCCAGCAGTTTCGGGGTGGTCAAAAACATTAAGTACTTC
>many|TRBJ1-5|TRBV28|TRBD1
CASSQTGDRGDINQPQHF
TGTGCCAGCAGTCAAACGGGAGACAGGGGAGACATCAATCAGCCCCAGCATTTT
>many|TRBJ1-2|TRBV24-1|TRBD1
CATSEGTGGGYTF
TGTGCCACCAGTGAAGGGACAGGAGGTGGCTACACCTTC
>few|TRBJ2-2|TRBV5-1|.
CASSYAAGAGTGELFF
TGCGCCAGCAGCTATGCCGCGGGGGCCGGCACCGGGGAGCTGTTTTTT
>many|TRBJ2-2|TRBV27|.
CATRFLASTGELFF
TGTGCCACCCGTTTCCTAGCTTCCACCGGGGAGCTGTTTTTT
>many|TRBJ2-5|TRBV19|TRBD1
CASSPRTGGGETQYF
TGTGCCAGTAGTCCCCGGACAGGGGGCGGAGAGACCCAGTACTTC
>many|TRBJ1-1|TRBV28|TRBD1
CASTGTGVGNTEAFF
TGTGCCAGCACCGGGACAGGGGTCGGGAACACTGAAGCTTTCTTT
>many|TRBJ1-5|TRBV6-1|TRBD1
CASRMGQGGTPQPQHF
TGTGCCAGCAGGATGGGACAGGGCGGGACCCCTCAGCCCCAGCATTTT
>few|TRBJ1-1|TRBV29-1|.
CSGWGTGANTEAFF
TGCAGCGGTTGGGGTACGGGAGCGAACACTGAAGCTTTCTTT
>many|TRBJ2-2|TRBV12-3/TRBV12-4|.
CASSTIYTGELFF
TGTGCCAGCAGTACTATATACACCGGGGAGCTGTTTTTT
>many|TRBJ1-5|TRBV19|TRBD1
CASRNTGTGKEQPQHF
TGTGCCAGTAGAAACACCGGGACAGGGAAAGAGCAGCCCCAGCATTTT
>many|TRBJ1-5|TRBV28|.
CAISEDLPPPDSQQPQHF
TGTGCCATCTCAGAGGACCTGCCACCCCCCGATTCCCAGCAGCCCCAGCATTTT
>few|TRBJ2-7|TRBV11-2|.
CASSGRTRTYEQYF
TGTGCCAGCAGCGGTCGCACTAGGACCTACGAGCAGTACTTC
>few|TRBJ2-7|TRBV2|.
CASRGFEQYF
TGTGCCAGCAGGGGTTTCGAGCAGTACTTC
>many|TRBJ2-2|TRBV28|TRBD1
CASRDRDRINTGELFF
TGTGCCAGCAGAGACCGGGACAGAATAAACACCGGGGAGCTGTTTTTT
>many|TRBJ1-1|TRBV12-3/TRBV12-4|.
CASKAGGGTEAFF
TGTGCCAGCAAGGCCGGGGGGGGCACTGAAGCTTTCTTT
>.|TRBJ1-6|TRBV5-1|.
CASSLGQAGNSPLHF
TGCGCCAGCAGCTTGGGGCAGGCGGGGAATTCACCCCTCCACTTT
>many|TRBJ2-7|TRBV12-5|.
CASGLVKRTHKYEQYF
TGTGCTAGTGGTTTGGTAAAGCGAACTCATAAATACGAGCAGTACTTC
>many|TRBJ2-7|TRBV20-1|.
CSARELYEQYF
TGCAGTGCTCGGGAGCTCTACGAGCAGTACTTC
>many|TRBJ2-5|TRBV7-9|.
CASKSAGEETQYF
TGTGCCAGCAAATCGGCAGGGGAAGAGACCCAGTACTTC
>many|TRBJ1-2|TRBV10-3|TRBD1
CAISGQGEGYTF
TGTGCCATCAGTGGACAGGGTGAGGGGTACACCTTC
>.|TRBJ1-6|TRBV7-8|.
CASSLVAGTPQTLHF
TGTGCCAGCAGCTTAGTAGCGGGGACTCCCCAAACCCTCCACTTT
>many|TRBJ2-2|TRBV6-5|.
CASSYPAGTGELFF
TGTGCCAGCAGTTACCCGGCGGGAACCGGGGAGCTGTTTTTT